These 28 T cell receptor beta chains were all obtained from the same sample, sequenced in a study of blood T cell repertoires in COVID-19. The assay was immunoSEQ multiplex PCR, and TCRdb's table has in-frame clones only and misses some. The data contain approximately 69,000 clones, roughly 80% of them seen just once; the ten biggest clones take up roughly 20%. The material sequenced was peripheral blood. The receptors were gathered from a woman in her seventies with acute or convalescent COVID-19.

The sample holds a few counts of this clone. The chain carries TRBV6-5 and TRBJ1-1; D uncertain. Trimming pared 7 bases from V and 2 bases from J, leaving 17 bases between. There are 15 residues in the CDR3. Germline loops: CDR1 MNHEY, CDR2 SVGAGI. The CDR3: CASTTRRVTNTEAFF. CDR3 nucleotides: TGTGCCAGCACAACGAGGAGGGTGACCAACACTGAAGCTTTCTTT.

This clone was seen just once. The chain carries TRBV28 and TRBJ2-1; 8 nucleotides line up with TRBD2. Germline V gene data show CDR1 as MDHEN and CDR2 as SYDVKM. V was clipped by 4 bases and J by 4 bases; unmatched bases: 3. The CDR3 consists of 14 residues. The CDR3, as DNA: TGTGCCAGCAGTTCCTTAGCGGGGTACAATGAGCAGTTCTTC. It codes for CASSSLAGYNEQFF.

The chain uses TRBV5-1 and TRBJ2-2; 11 nucleotides agree with TRBD1. This CDR3 is built from 16 residues. V shed 1 base, J shed 4 bases, and the junction held 3 bases outside the gene matches. From germline, CDR1 is SGHRS and CDR2 YFSETQ. For the CDR3, the DNA is TGCGCCAGCAGCTTGCCCGGGACAGGGGGCACCGGGGAGCTGTTTTTT. Protein product: CASSLPGTGGTGELFF.

The CDR3 is CASSFGTGVNEKLFF. For the CDR3, the DNA is TGTGCCAGCAGCTTCGGGACAGGCGTTAATGAAAAACTGTTTTTT. The rearrangement uses TRBV11-2 and TRBJ1-4; 8 bases align to TRBD1. CDR1 and CDR2 (germline): SGHAT, FQNNGV. The CDR3 is 15 amino acids. The J segment lost 4 bases and the V segment lost 3 bases, leaving 4 bases of the junction unmatched.

The rearrangement uses TRBV5-1 and TRBJ1-2; no clear D. The CDR3 contains 16 residues. Trimming removed 0 bases at V and 1 base at J, with 13 bases between. Germline CDR1 is SGHRS and CDR2 is YFSETQ. The CDR3 protein is CASSLGIPGGNYGYTF. CDR3 coding DNA: TGCGCCAGCAGCTTGGGGATCCCCGGCGGTAACTATGGCTACACCTTC.

The chain couples TRBV7-8 to TRBJ2-7, with TRBD1 matching 8 bases. The germline gives CDR1 SGHVS, CDR2 FQNEAQ. The CDR3 totals 19 residues. V shed 3 bases, J shed 5 bases, and the junction held 21 bases outside the gene matches. As DNA, the CDR3 is TGTGCCAGCAGCTTTCCAACAGGGGGAAGGTTACGGGAATGGGACGAGCAGTACTTC. Residues: CASSFPTGGRLREWDEQYF.

The sample holds one count of this clone. This sequence joins TRBV19 and TRBJ1-2; D is ambiguous. CDR1 and CDR2 from the germline V gene are LNHDA and SQIVND (reference sequence). The CDR3 has 13 residues. V was cut by 1 base and J by 5 bases, with 8 bases left in between. The DNA of the CDR3 is TGTGCCAGTAGTATAGGTGTCCGTTATGGCTACACCTTC. Its protein product is CASSIGVRYGYTF.

The chain has TRBV27 and TRBJ2-3; the match to TRBD2 covers 8 bases. This CDR3 has 13 amino acids. J lost 5 bases, V lost 3 bases, and 1 base had no gene match. Germline V gene lookup returns CDR1 MNHEY and CDR2 SMNVEV (reference sequence). Here the CDR3 reads CASSLLAGDTQYF. The CDR3 DNA sequence: TGTGCCAGCAGTTTGCTAGCGGGAGATACGCAGTATTTT.

This clone has only a few counts. The J gene is TRBJ2-7, the V gene TRBV2; 9 bases are a match to TRBD2. The CDR3 covers 12 residues. J was trimmed by 4 bases and V by 6 bases; bases with no gene match: 1. Germline loops: CDR1 SNHLY, CDR2 FYNNEI. As DNA, the CDR3 is TGTGCCAGCAGACTAGCGGGTTACGAGCAGTACTTC. Encoded protein: CASRLAGYEQYF.

This chain joins TRBV28 and TRBJ2-1; tentatively, D is TRBD2 (6 bases). The CDR3 is 15 amino acids. Germline CDR1 reads MDHEN; CDR2 reads SYDVKM. V lost 3 bases, J lost 8 bases, and 17 bases lay in between. The CDR3 nucleotides are TGTGCCAGCAGTTTTTCTCTGCGGACTACCGATGAGCAGTTCTTC. Its translation: CASSFSLRTTDEQFF.

This clone was seen just once. The germline gene is not matched at one end of the junction; a read error may be the cause. This chain connects TRBV7-9 to TRBJ2-7; D call uncertain. The germline CDR1 and CDR2 sequences are SEHNR and FQNEAQ (reference sequence). This CDR3 comprises 12 residues. CDR3 nucleotide sequence: TGTGTCAGCAGCTCAGGTTCCTACGAGCAGTACTTC. As protein: CVSSSGSYEQYF.

This chain uses TRBV7-8 with TRBJ2-1; TRBD2 matches at 8 bases. The CDR3 is made up of 15 amino acids. After removal of 5 bases from V and 7 bases from J, the junction contained 10 bases not matched to a gene. Looked up from germline, CDR1 is SGHVS and CDR2 is FQNEAQ. The DNA for the CDR3 is TGTGCCAGCAGCCCTCTAGCGGGCGGTGGTAATGAGCAGTTCTTC. It specifies CASSPLAGGGNEQFF.

This sequence joins TRBV28 and TRBJ2-3, with a weak D call TRBD1 (5 bases). This CDR3 has 13 residues. Germline V gene sequence: CDR1 MDHEN, CDR2 SYDVKM. V was cut by 7 bases and J by 0 bases, with 8 bases left in between. The CDR3 spells CASTDRSTDTQYF. In DNA, the CDR3 is TGTGCCAGCACCGACAGAAGCACAGATACGCAGTATTTT.

The chain employs TRBV11-3 and TRBJ2-2, with a tentative D call TRBD2 (5 bases). CDR1 and CDR2 (germline): SGHNT, YENEEA. The ends were cut back, 5 bases at V and 1 base at J, with 8 bases in the middle. This CDR3 is built from 14 residues. CDR3 nucleotide sequence: TGTGCCAGCAGCCCACGGGGGAACACCGGGGAGCTGTTTTTT. Its translation is CASSPRGNTGELFF.

This clone has only one observation. The gene calls are TRBV28 and TRBJ1-2, with TRBD1 as a possible D gene (5 bases). Trimming removed 4 bases from V and 1 base from J, with 19 bases in between. CDR3 length: 17 amino acids. In germline, CDR1 is MDHEN, CDR2 SYDVKM. In nucleotides, the CDR3 is TGTGCCAGCAGTTGGGGACCCATGGGAGGACTTAACTATGGCTACACCTTC. Translating it yields CASSWGPMGGLNYGYTF.

The J gene is TRBJ1-4, the V gene TRBV21-1; the D call TRBD1 from the table was never checked on the DNA. TRBV21-1 corresponds to a pseudogene. The CDR3 extends over 19 amino acids. The CDR3 coding sequence is TGTGCCAGCAGCAAAGCGAGGCAGCAGGGGTTGCGGACTAATGAAAAACTGTTTTTT. Protein: CASSKARQQGLRTNEKLFF.

The table lists this clone with a count of one. The chain recombines TRBV5-1 with TRBJ2-1; possibly TRBD2 for D (6 bases). Trimming left V 3 bases short and J 6 bases short, with 19 bases between. The germline CDR1 and CDR2 sequences are SGHRS and YFSETQ. CDR3 length equals 16 residues. CDR3: CASSWSGSGPFNEQFF. DNA for the CDR3: TGCGCCAGCAGCTGGTCCGGGAGCGGCCCTTTCAATGAGCAGTTCTTC.

This chain connects TRBV27 to TRBJ1-4; 7 bases map to TRBD1. Looked up from germline, CDR1 is MNHEY and CDR2 is SMNVEV (reference sequence). The V gene end was trimmed by 6 bases and the J gene end by 8 bases; junction bases not matched to a gene: 9. The CDR3 covers 14 residues. The CDR3 DNA sequence: TGTGCCAGCAGAAGGACAGGAGGAAGGGAAAAACTGTTTTTT. Protein sequence: CASRRTGGREKLFF.

This sequence joins TRBV6-5 and TRBJ1-2; a possible D gene is TRBD1 (6 bases). The V end lost 6 bases, the J end lost 3 bases, and 17 bases lay between the germline ends. The CDR3 extends over 15 amino acids. Germline V lookup: CDR1 MNHEY, CDR2 SVGAGI. CDR3 nucleotide sequence: TGTGCCAGCAGCCAACCTGGAGGGGGGGACTATGGCTACACCTTC. Amino acid sequence: CASSQPGGGDYGYTF.

J is TRBJ2-3 and V is TRBV28; 14 bases map to TRBD2. The V gene end was trimmed by 6 bases and the J gene end by 4 bases; junction bases not matched to a gene: 9. This CDR3 spans 17 amino acids. The germline CDR1 and CDR2 sequences are MDHEN and SYDVKM. The CDR3 nucleotides read TGTGCCAGCAGGGGGGGGACTAGCGGGAGAGGCGCAGATACGCAGTATTTT. Its translation is CASRGGTSGRGADTQYF.

The V gene is TRBV28, the J gene TRBJ1-5, with 7 bases that match TRBD1. The CDR3 spans 16 residues. Germline-derived CDR1 and CDR2 are MDHEN and SYDVKM. Losses at the gene ends were 7 bases for V and 4 bases for J; bases not matched to a gene: 13. The CDR3 nucleotides are TGTGCCAGCACCGTATCTGACAGGGTGAGGAATCAGCCCCAGCATTTT. Translating gives CASTVSDRVRNQPQHF.

This clone was recorded once. This chain joins TRBV2 and TRBJ1-5, with TRBD1 matching over 7 bases. V gave up 6 bases and J gave up 7 bases; unmatched junction bases: 18. The CDR3 consists of 17 residues. CDR1 is SNHLY and CDR2 is FYNNEI in the germline V gene. CDR3 in DNA: TGTGCCAGCAGCAGCCACGTAGGGGGCAGGATGGGGCAGCCCCAGCATTTT. This translates into CASSSHVGGRMGQPQHF. Combining the CDR3 with reference TRBV2 and TRBJ1-5 gives the whole variable domain EPEVTQTPSHQVTQMGQEVILRCVPISNHLYFYWYRQILGQKVEFLVSFYNNEISEKSEIFDDQFSVERPDGSNFTLKIRSTKLEDSAMYFCASSSHVGGRMGQPQHFGDGTRLSIL.

The V and J genes are TRBV27 and TRBJ1-2; TRBD1 is a possible D gene (5 bases). This CDR3 comprises 14 residues. V was clipped by 6 bases and J by 3 bases, with 14 bases between them. CDR1 MNHEY and CDR2 SMNVEV come from the germline V gene (reference sequence). Here the CDR3 DNA reads TGTGCCAGCAGACCCCGACAGCCAGACTATGGCTACACCTTC. This translates into CASRPRQPDYGYTF.

This chain joins TRBV2 and TRBJ2-1, with TRBD2 matching over 10 bases. The CDR3 runs 15 residues. Germline trimming cut 6 bases from V and 3 bases from J; bases unmatched to any gene: 5. Per the germline V gene, CDR1 is SNHLY and CDR2 is FYNNEI. The CDR3 region is CASRVSSGSYNEQFF. CDR3 nucleotide sequence: TGTGCCAGCAGAGTCTCTAGCGGGAGCTACAATGAGCAGTTCTTC.

In its sample, this clone was seen many times. The rearrangement links TRBV5-7 to TRBJ2-1; a possible D gene is TRBD2 (6 bases). TRBV5-7 carries the ORF label, with uncertain function. V was shortened by 7 bases and J by 8 bases, with 19 bases between the two germline ends. This CDR3 region has 14 residues. The CDR3 is CASPVQAGCHEQFF. DNA for the CDR3: TGTGCCAGCCCCGTCCAAGCGGGTTGCCATGAGCAGTTCTTC.

The V and J genes are TRBV9 and TRBJ2-2; 11 bases are shared with TRBD1. From germline, CDR1 is SGDLS and CDR2 YYNGEE. The V gene end was trimmed by 4 bases and the J gene end by 4 bases; junction bases not matched to a gene: 9. This CDR3 comprises 17 residues. The CDR3 nucleotides are TGTGCCAGCAGCTCATCCCGGACAGGGGGCTCCACCGGGGAGCTGTTTTTT. Its translation is CASSSSRTGGSTGELFF.

The gene calls are TRBV6-6 and TRBJ1-2; D unresolved. The CDR3 consists of 13 residues. The V gene's germline CDR1 is MNHNY and CDR2 SVGAGI (reference sequence). The germline V and J ends were trimmed by 5 bases and 4 bases, with 11 bases remaining between them. The CDR3 region is CASSAGGRYGYTF. CDR3 coding DNA: TGTGCCAGCAGTGCAGGCGGGCGCTATGGCTACACCTTC.

This chain connects TRBV12-3 or TRBV12-4 to TRBJ2-1, with 7 bases identical to TRBD2. This CDR3 is 12 amino acids long. J gave up 7 bases and V 6 bases, and 3 bases lay outside the gene matches. The CDR3 protein is CASSLSGNEQFF. The DNA of the CDR3 is TGTGCCAGCAGCCTTAGCGGGAATGAGCAGTTCTTC.